This passage covers 19 T cell receptor beta chains from one sample sequenced in a study of early T cells in non-severe SARS-CoV-2 infection. TCRdb reprocessed the 5' RACE reads via MiXCR and lists one record per CDR3 protein. The sample has around 50,000 distinct CDR3 sequences, approximately 8.1% seen once. Sequencing used whole blood. The receptors come from an adult who was a healthcare worker with PCR-confirmed SARS-CoV-2 infection or an uninfected control (not recorded which).

CDR3 in amino acids: CASSYYPGGVQETQYF. CDR3 coding DNA: TGTGCCAGCAGCTATTATCCAGGGGGGGTCCAAGAGACCCAGTACTTC. The genes are TRBV12-3 or TRBV12-4 and TRBJ2-5; D is perhaps TRBD1 or TRBD2 (7 bases each). V lost 6 bases, J lost 1 base, and 18 bases lay in between. This CDR3 spans 16 amino acids.

This clonotype was seen at least ten times. J is TRBJ2-4 and V is TRBV6-2 or TRBV6-3; no firm D call. This CDR3 has 14 residues. V lost 0 bases and J 2 bases, leaving 5 bases between the germline ends. Germline assignment: CDR1 MNHEY and CDR2 SVGEGT. CDR3 amino acids: CASSYSGSKNIQYF. The CDR3 coding sequence is TGTGCCAGCAGTTACTCAGGGTCCAAAAACATTCAGTACTTC.

This clonotype was observed a handful of times. The V and J genes are TRBV15 and TRBJ2-1, with 9 bases that match TRBD2. This CDR3 is built from 15 residues. Germline V lookup: CDR1 LNHNV, CDR2 YYDKDF (reference sequence). V lost 2 bases and J lost 2; bases outside the gene matches: 1. The CDR3 region is CATSRPSGAYNEQFF. Here the CDR3 DNA reads TGTGCCACCAGCAGACCTAGCGGGGCCTACAATGAGCAGTTCTTC.

The V and J genes are TRBV25-1 and TRBJ2-3, with TRBD1 as a possible D gene (5 bases). The CDR3 is 14 amino acids. The V end lost 1 base, the J end lost 1 base, and 6 bases lay between the germline ends. The germline CDR1 and CDR2 sequences are MGHDK and SYGVNS. CDR3 bases: TGTGCCAGCAGTGAATTACAGGGCACAGATACGCAGTATTTT. As protein: CASSELQGTDTQYF.

This clonotype has at least ten counts. This chain uses TRBV28 with TRBJ2-3; 7 bases map to TRBD1. The CDR3 extends over 16 amino acids. Losses at the gene ends were 7 bases for V and 0 bases for J; bases not matched to a gene: 10. CDR1 is MDHEN and CDR2 is SYDVKM in the germline V gene. DNA for the CDR3: TGTGCCAGCATCCCCCTCCGGGACAGAAGCACAGATACGCAGTATTTT. It encodes CASIPLRDRSTDTQYF.

This chain links TRBV19 with TRBJ2-1, with D possibly matching TRBD2 (5 bases). The CDR3 extends over 15 amino acids. V was clipped by 4 bases and J by 2 bases, with 12 bases between them. The germline V gene encodes CDR1 LNHDA and CDR2 SQIVND (reference sequence). Written as DNA, the CDR3 is TGTGCCAGTAGTAGAGCGGTCCCCCCCTACAATGAGCAGTTCTTC. Protein sequence: CASSRAVPPYNEQFF.

This clonotype has at least ten counts. This chain connects TRBV12-5 to TRBJ1-2; the D is unclear. The V and J ends lost 6 bases and 4 bases respectively, with 12 bases between them. The CDR3 consists of 13 residues. Germline values: CDR1 LGHNT, CDR2 FRNRAP. CDR3 DNA sequence: TGTGCTAGTGGGGGAGGTAATACCTATGGCTACACCTTC. Translation: CASGGGNTYGYTF.

The chain combines TRBV12-3 or TRBV12-4 with TRBJ2-7; 7 bases are shared with TRBD1. The CDR3 spans 14 residues. J gave up 7 bases and V 3 bases, and 9 bases lay outside the gene matches. The CDR3 here is CASSLRDRTGEQYF. CDR3 nucleotide sequence: TGTGCCAGCAGTTTGAGGGACAGAACGGGGGAGCAGTACTTC.

At least ten counts were recorded for this clonotype. V gene TRBV28 combines with J gene TRBJ1-1; D gene unclear. V lost 2 bases and J lost 2, with 9 bases in between. The length of the CDR3 is 14 residues. Germline loops: CDR1 MDHEN, CDR2 SYDVKM. CDR3 in amino acids: CASSLLPGNTEAFF. The CDR3 bases are TGTGCCAGCAGTTTACTTCCGGGAAACACTGAAGCTTTCTTT.

The J gene is TRBJ2-3, the V gene TRBV29-1; D ambiguous. CDR1 SQVTM and CDR2 ANQGSEA come from the germline V gene. The CDR3 is 16 amino acids. The V and J ends lost 0 bases and 0 bases respectively, with 13 bases between them. The CDR3 DNA follows: TGCAGCGTTGAAGATCCTATTCGAGGTAGCACAGATACGCAGTATTTT. This gives the protein CSVEDPIRGSTDTQYF.

The rearrangement uses TRBV24-1 and TRBJ2-3, with D possibly matching TRBD1 (6 bases). This CDR3 has 15 residues. In germline, CDR1 is KGHDR, CDR2 SFDVKD. With 2 bases removed from V and 7 bases from J, the gap between germline ends came to 15 bases. CDR3 in amino acids: CATSDSSNRDHTQYF. DNA of the CDR3: TGTGCCACCAGTGATTCGTCCAACAGGGATCATACGCAGTATTTT.

In its sample, this clonotype was seen many times. The chain is built from TRBV2 and TRBJ1-2; D unresolved. V lost 1 base and J 0 bases, leaving 6 bases between the germline ends. Germline loops: CDR1 SNHLY, CDR2 FYNNEI. CDR3 length equals 14 residues. DNA for the CDR3: TGTGCCAGCAGTGAAGGATGGGCTAACTATGGCTACACCTTC. Protein: CASSEGWANYGYTF.

At least ten counts were recorded for this clonotype. The rearrangement joins TRBV9 to TRBJ1-1; a possible D gene is TRBD1 (5 bases). Germline V lookup: CDR1 SGDLS, CDR2 YYNGEE. The CDR3 totals 13 residues. The germline V and J ends were trimmed by 0 bases and 4 bases, with 7 bases remaining between them. The CDR3 DNA sequence: TGTGCCAGCAGCGTAGGGAGGGGCACTGAAGCTTTCTTT. It codes for CASSVGRGTEAFF.

In its sample, this clonotype was seen many times. DNA for the CDR3: TGTGCCAGCATCCCCCGGACAGCGGGTCAGGCTCCTGAAGCTTTCTTT. As protein: CASIPRTAGQAPEAFF. The V call is TRBV6-1, the J call TRBJ1-1, with D possibly being TRBD1 (6 bases). The CDR3 contains 16 residues. Per the germline V gene, CDR1 is MNHNS and CDR2 is SASEGT. V gave up 7 bases and J gave up 6 bases, with 24 bases separating them.

Many counts were recorded for this clonotype. The chain recombines TRBV20-1 with TRBJ2-3; 9 bases match TRBD2. V lost 5 bases, J lost 1 base, and 4 bases stayed unmatched. The CDR3 length is 14 residues. From germline, CDR1 is DFQATT and CDR2 SNEGSKA (reference sequence). The CDR3 spells CSAQRGVGTDTQYF. CDR3 DNA sequence: TGCAGTGCTCAGCGGGGGGTCGGCACAGATACGCAGTATTTT.

The V call is TRBV7-9, the J call TRBJ1-6; tentatively, D is TRBD1 (6 bases). The germline V and J ends were trimmed by 1 base and 10 bases, with 14 bases remaining between them. The CDR3 consists of 15 residues. Germline values: CDR1 SEHNR, CDR2 FQNEAQ (reference sequence). The CDR3 is CASSLEPGAWSPLHF. CDR3 nucleotides: TGTGCCAGCAGCTTAGAGCCGGGGGCATGGTCACCCCTCCACTTT. Full variable domain (remainder filled in from reference TRBV7-9 and TRBJ1-6): DTGVSQNPRHKITKRGQNVTFRCDPISEHNRLYWYRQTLGQGPEFLTYFQNEAQLEKSRLLSDRFSAERPKGSFSTLEIQRTEQGDSAMYLCASSLEPGAWSPLHFGNGTRLTVT.

This clonotype was detected ten times or more. The chain couples TRBV11-2 to TRBJ2-1, with D unresolved. This CDR3 has 16 amino acids. Trimming removed 1 base at V and 0 bases at J, with 10 bases between. CDR1 and CDR2 (germline): SGHAT, FQNNGV. Here the CDR3 reads CASSLVRNPSYNEQFF. The CDR3 DNA is TGTGCCAGCAGCTTAGTCAGGAATCCCTCCTACAATGAGCAGTTCTTC.

In this sample, this clonotype turned up many times. The rearrangement uses TRBV7-9 and TRBJ2-3; D gene uncertain. With 4 bases removed from V and 4 bases from J, the gap between germline ends came to 6 bases. The CDR3 covers 12 residues. Germline V lookup: CDR1 SEHNR, CDR2 FQNEAQ (reference sequence). The CDR3: CASSWIADTQYF. For the CDR3, the DNA is TGTGCCAGCAGCTGGATCGCAGATACGCAGTATTTT. Together with reference TRBV7-9 and TRBJ2-3, the CDR3 gives the full variable domain: DTGVSQNPRHKITKRGQNVTFRCDPISEHNRLYWYRQTLGQGPEFLTYFQNEAQLEKSRLLSDRFSAERPKGSFSTLEIQRTEQGDSAMYLCASSWIADTQYFGPGTRLTVL.

This chain links TRBV6-6 with TRBJ2-3, with 8 bases identical to TRBD2. Germline lookup yields CDR1 MNHNY and CDR2 SVGAGI (reference sequence). The CDR3 totals 17 residues. Unmatched junction bases numbered 9, after V lost 3 bases and J lost 1 base. CDR3 region: CASSYSRASGRTDTQYF. The CDR3 nucleotides read TGTGCCAGCAGTTATAGTAGGGCTAGCGGGCGCACAGATACGCAGTATTTT.